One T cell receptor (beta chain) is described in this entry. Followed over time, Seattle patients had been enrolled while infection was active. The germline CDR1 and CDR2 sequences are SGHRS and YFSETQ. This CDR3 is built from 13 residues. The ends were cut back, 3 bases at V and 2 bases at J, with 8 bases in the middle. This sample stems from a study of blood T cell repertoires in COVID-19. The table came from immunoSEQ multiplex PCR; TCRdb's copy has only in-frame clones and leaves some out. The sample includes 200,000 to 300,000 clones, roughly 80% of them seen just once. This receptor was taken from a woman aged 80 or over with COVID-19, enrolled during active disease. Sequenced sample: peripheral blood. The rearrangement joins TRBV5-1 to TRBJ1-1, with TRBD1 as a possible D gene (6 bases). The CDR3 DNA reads TGCGCCAGCAGCTCCAGGGGTAACACTGAAGCTTTCTTT. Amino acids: CASSSRGNTEAFF.